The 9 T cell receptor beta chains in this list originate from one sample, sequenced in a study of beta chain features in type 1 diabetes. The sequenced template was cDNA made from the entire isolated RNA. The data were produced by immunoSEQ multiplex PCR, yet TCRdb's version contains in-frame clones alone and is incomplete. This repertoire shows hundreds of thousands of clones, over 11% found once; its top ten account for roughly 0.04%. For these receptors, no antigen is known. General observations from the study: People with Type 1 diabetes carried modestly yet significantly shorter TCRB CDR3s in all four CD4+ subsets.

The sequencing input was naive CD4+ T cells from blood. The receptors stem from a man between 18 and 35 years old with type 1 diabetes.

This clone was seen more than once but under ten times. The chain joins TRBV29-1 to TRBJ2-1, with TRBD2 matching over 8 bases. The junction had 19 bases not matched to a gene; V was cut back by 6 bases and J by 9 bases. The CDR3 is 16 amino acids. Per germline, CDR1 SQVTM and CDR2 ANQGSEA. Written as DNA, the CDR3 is TGCAGCGTCGCACCCACTAGCGGAGTCAGTATGGGTGAGCAGTTCTTC. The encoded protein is CSVAPTSGVSMGEQFF.

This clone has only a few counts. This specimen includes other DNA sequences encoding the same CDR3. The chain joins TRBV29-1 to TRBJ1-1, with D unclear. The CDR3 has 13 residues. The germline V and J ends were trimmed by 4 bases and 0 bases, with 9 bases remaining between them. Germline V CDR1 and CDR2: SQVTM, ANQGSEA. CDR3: CSVVGQMNTEAFF. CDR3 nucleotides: TGCAGCGTTGTTGGGCAGATGAACACTGAAGCTTTCTTT. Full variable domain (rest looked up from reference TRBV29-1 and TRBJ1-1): SAVISQKPSRDICQRGTSLTIQCQVDSQVTMMFWYRQQPGQSLTLIATANQGSEATYESGFVIDKFPISRPNLTFSTLTVSNMSPEDSSIYLCSVVGQMNTEAFFGQGTRLTVV.

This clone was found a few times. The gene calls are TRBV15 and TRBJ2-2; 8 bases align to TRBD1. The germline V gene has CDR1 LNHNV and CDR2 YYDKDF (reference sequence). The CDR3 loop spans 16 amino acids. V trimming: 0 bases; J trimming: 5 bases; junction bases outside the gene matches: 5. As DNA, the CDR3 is TGTGCCACCAGCAGAGAGCAGGGGGCGCGAACCGGGGAGCTGTTTTTT. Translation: CATSREQGARTGELFF. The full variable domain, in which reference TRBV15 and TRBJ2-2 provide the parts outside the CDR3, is DAMVIQNPRYQVTQFGKPVTLSCSQTLNHNVMYWYQQKSSQAPKLLFHYYDKDFNNEADTPDNFQSRRPNTSFCFLDIRSPGLGDTAMYLCATSREQGARTGELFFGEGSRLTVL.

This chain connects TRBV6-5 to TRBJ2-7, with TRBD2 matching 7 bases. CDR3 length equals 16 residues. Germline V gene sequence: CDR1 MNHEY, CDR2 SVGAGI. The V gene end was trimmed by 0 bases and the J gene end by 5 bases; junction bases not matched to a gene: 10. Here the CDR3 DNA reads TGTGCCAGCAGTTACTCCATAGAGGGCGGGAGCCACGAGCAGTACTTC. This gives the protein CASSYSIEGGSHEQYF.

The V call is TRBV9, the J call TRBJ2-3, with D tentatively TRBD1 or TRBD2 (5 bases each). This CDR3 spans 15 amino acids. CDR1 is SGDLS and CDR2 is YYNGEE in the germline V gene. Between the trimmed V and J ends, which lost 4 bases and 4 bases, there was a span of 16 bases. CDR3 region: CASSQGLVASDTQYF. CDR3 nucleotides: TGTGCCAGCAGCCAGGGTTTAGTAGCGTCAGATACGCAGTATTTT.

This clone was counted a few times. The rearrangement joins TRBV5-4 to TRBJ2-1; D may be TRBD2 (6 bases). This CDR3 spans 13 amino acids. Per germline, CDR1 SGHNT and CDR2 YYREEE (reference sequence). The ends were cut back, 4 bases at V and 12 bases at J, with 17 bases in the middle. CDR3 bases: TGTGCCAGCAGCACCGATAGTTGGGGGGTGCAGTTCTTC. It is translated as CASSTDSWGVQFF.

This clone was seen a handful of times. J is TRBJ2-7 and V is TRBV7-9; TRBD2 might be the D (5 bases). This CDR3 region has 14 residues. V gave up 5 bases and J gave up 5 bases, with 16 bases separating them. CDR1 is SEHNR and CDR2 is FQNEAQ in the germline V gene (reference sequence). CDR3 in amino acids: CASSPLASSHEQYF. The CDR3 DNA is TGTGCCAGCAGCCCGCTGGCTAGCAGCCACGAGCAGTACTTC.

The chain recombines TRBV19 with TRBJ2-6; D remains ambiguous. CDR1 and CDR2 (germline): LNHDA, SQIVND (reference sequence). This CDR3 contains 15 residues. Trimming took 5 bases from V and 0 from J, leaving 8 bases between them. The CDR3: CASSSILSGANVLTF. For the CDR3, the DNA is TGTGCCAGTAGTTCCATACTCTCTGGGGCCAACGTCCTGACTTTC.

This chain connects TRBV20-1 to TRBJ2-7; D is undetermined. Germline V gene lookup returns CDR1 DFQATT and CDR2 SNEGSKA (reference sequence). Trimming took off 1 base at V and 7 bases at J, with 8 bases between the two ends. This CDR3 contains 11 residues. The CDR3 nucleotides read TGCAGTGCTAGAGCCGACTTGGAGCAGTACTTC. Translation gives CSARADLEQYF.